The 22 T cell receptor beta chains listed next were all sequenced from one sample in a study of blood T cell repertoires in COVID-19. Assay: immunoSEQ multiplex PCR; the TCRdb copy retains only in-frame clones and omits some. This table holds about 210,000 clones, more than 75% found once. The sample consisted of PBMCs or T cells enriched from blood (not recorded which). These receptor sequences come from a man aged 30-40 years with acute COVID-19.

V usage is TRBV18 and J usage is TRBJ1-6; D might be TRBD1 (6 bases). CDR1 and CDR2 from the germline V gene are KGHSH and LQKENI. V was pared by 0 bases and J by 8 bases, with 14 bases between. The CDR3 consists of 16 residues. The CDR3 protein is CASSPPNQAGDSPLHF. CDR3 nucleotide sequence: TGTGCCAGCTCACCACCGAATCAGGCAGGGGATTCACCCCTCCACTTT. The whole variable domain, remainder taken from reference TRBV18 and TRBJ1-6, is NAGVMQNPRHLVRRRGQEARLRCSPMKGHSHVYWYRQLPEEGLKFMVYLQKENIIDESGMPKERFSAEFPKEGPSILRIQQVVRGDSAAYFCASSPPNQAGDSPLHFGNGTRLTVT.

The V and J genes are TRBV11-3 and TRBJ2-3; D unresolved. Trimming took 0 bases from V and 2 from J, leaving 9 bases between them. CDR3 size: 15 residues. The germline V gene has CDR1 SGHNT and CDR2 YENEEA. Here the CDR3 reads CASSLEGGYTDTQYF. CDR3 bases: TGTGCCAGCAGCTTAGAAGGCGGATACACAGATACGCAGTATTTT.

The chain joins TRBV18 to TRBJ2-3; 7 nucleotides match TRBD1. CDR1 and CDR2 (germline): KGHSH, LQKENI. The length of the CDR3 is 15 residues. Trimming at V came to 1 base and at J to 6 bases, leaving 7 bases not matched to a gene. CDR3 sequence: CASSPRTGPADTQYF. DNA for the CDR3: TGTGCCAGCTCACCACGGACAGGCCCCGCGGATACGCAGTATTTT.

The chain recombines TRBV3-1 (or the pseudogene TRBV3-2) with TRBJ2-7, with TRBD2 matching 11 bases. The germline CDR1 and CDR2 sequences are LGHDT and YNNKEL (reference sequence). CDR3 length: 19 amino acids. After removal of 2 bases from V and 1 base from J, the junction contained 13 bases not matched to a gene. The CDR3 DNA reads as TGTGCCAGCAGCCAATTTAGGAAAGCCGGGACTAGCGGTTCCTACGAGCAGTACTTC. Its translation is CASSQFRKAGTSGSYEQYF.

This chain uses TRBV3-1 (or the pseudogene TRBV3-2) with TRBJ2-3; no reliable D call. The CDR3 consists of 12 residues. The germline V gene has CDR1 LGHDT and CDR2 YNNKEL (reference sequence). Trimming pared 1 base from V and 9 bases from J, leaving 8 bases between. The CDR3 DNA sequence: TGTGCCAGCAGCCAAGTTATGGCCACGCAGTATTTT. Amino acids: CASSQVMATQYF.

This CDR3 is CASSSPSTDTQYF. The CDR3 nucleotides are TGTGCCAGCAGTTCTCCTAGCACAGATACGCAGTATTTT. The chain recombines TRBV11-2 with TRBJ2-3; no firm D call. The CDR3 runs to 13 residues. CDR1 and CDR2 from the germline V gene are SGHAT and FQNNGV. The V end lost 6 bases, the J end lost 0 bases, and 7 bases lay between the germline ends.

V gene TRBV15 combines with J gene TRBJ1-6, with 7 bases lining up with TRBD1. The germline CDR1 and CDR2 sequences are LNHNV and YYDKDF (reference sequence). There are 14 residues in the CDR3. The V and J ends lost 1 base and 6 bases, in that order; junction bases with no gene match: 0. The CDR3 loop reads CATSRGQGNSPLHF. The CDR3 region has the DNA TGTGCCACCAGCAGAGGACAGGGTAATTCACCCCTCCACTTT.

The rearrangement uses TRBV5-6 and TRBJ1-5; D is uncertain. V shed 0 bases and J shed 5 bases, with 3 bases lying between them. The CDR3 is 12 amino acids. CDR1 SGHDT and CDR2 YYEEEE come from the germline V gene. The CDR3 region has the DNA TGTGCCAGCAGCTTGGTAGATCAGCCCCAGCATTTT. The encoded protein is CASSLVDQPQHF.

This chain joins TRBV5-1 and TRBJ1-2, with a tentative D call TRBD1 (5 bases). The V end was cut by 4 bases, the J end by 3 bases, with 13 bases between. Germline V gene lookup returns CDR1 SGHRS and CDR2 YFSETQ. This CDR3 is built from 14 residues. CDR3 nucleotides: TGCGCCAGCAGCGCCCGGCAGGGCGACTATGGCTACACCTTC. The encoded protein is CASSARQGDYGYTF.

The V call is TRBV5-1, the J call TRBJ1-2; 8 nucleotides match TRBD1. V gave up 0 bases and J gave up 2 bases; unmatched junction bases: 6. The germline CDR1 and CDR2 sequences are SGHRS and YFSETQ. CDR3 length: 16 residues. The CDR3 is CASSLGETGENYGYTF. In nucleotides, the CDR3 is TGCGCCAGCAGCTTGGGGGAGACAGGGGAAAACTATGGCTACACCTTC. Full variable domain (remainder filled in from reference TRBV5-1 and TRBJ1-2): KAGVTQTPRYLIKTRGQQVTLSCSPISGHRSVSWYQQTPGQGLQFLFEYFSETQRNKGNFPGRFSGRQFSNSRSEMNVSTLELGDSALYLCASSLGETGENYGYTFGSGTRLTVV.

This rearrangement joins TRBV19 to TRBJ2-5; 7 nucleotides align to TRBD1. CDR3 length equals 13 residues. V was clipped by 3 bases and J by 4 bases; unmatched bases: 2. Germline CDR1 reads LNHDA; CDR2 reads SQIVND (reference sequence). The CDR3 sequence is CASSIAGGETQYF. The CDR3 nucleotides read TGTGCCAGTAGTATCGCAGGGGGAGAGACCCAGTACTTC.

This clone was found once. The chain is built from TRBV11-2 and TRBJ1-5; 7 nucleotides line up with TRBD1. There are 15 residues in the CDR3. CDR1 is SGHAT and CDR2 is FQNNGV in the germline V gene. With 0 bases clipped from V and 4 bases from J, the junction kept 3 bases outside the gene matches. The DNA for the CDR3 is TGTGCCAGCAGCTTAGACGGGACAGAGAATCAGCCCCAGCATTTT. Translation gives CASSLDGTENQPQHF.

V usage is TRBV28 and J usage is TRBJ2-1; D not resolved. Per the germline V gene, CDR1 is MDHEN and CDR2 is SYDVKM. Trimming shortened V by 5 bases and J by 13 bases, and 12 bases separated the two germline ends. This CDR3 has 11 residues. The CDR3 DNA sequence: TGTGCCAGCAGTGAAAGCGATGGCCAGTTCTTC. Amino acids: CASSESDGQFF.

On this clone itself: Just one base apart from a much larger clone, this may be a read error. The chain joins TRBV7-3 to TRBJ1-2; no clear D gene. Looked up from germline, CDR1 is SGHTA and CDR2 is FQGTGA. The V end lost 5 bases, the J end lost 1 base, and 17 bases lay between the germline ends. The CDR3 sequence is 16 residues long. As DNA, the CDR3 is TGTGCCAGCAGCCCAACGGGTGCAACCGTTAACTATGGCTACACCTTC. It encodes CASSPTGATVNYGYTF.

The chain recombines TRBV19 with TRBJ1-4, with TRBD1 identical over 7 bases. This CDR3 is 15 amino acids long. Germline values: CDR1 LNHDA, CDR2 SQIVND (reference sequence). The V segment lost 7 bases and the J segment 3 bases; nucleotides outside the gene matches: 8. The CDR3, as DNA: TGTGCCAGTAAGGAAGGGGGCCGGGCTAATGAAAAACTGTTTTTT. Protein: CASKEGGRANEKLFF.

The chain couples TRBV15 to TRBJ2-2; 8 nucleotides line up with TRBD1. This CDR3 comprises 16 residues. Germline CDR1 reads LNHNV; CDR2 reads YYDKDF (reference sequence). Trimming at V came to 8 bases and at J to 6 bases, leaving 14 bases not matched to a gene. CDR3 DNA sequence: TGTGCCACCGGCCGGGAAAGGACAGGGATCTCCGGGGAGCTGTTTTTT. As protein: CATGRERTGISGELFF.

This chain uses TRBV14 with TRBJ1-1; 7 positions agree with TRBD1. This CDR3 is 14 amino acids long. CDR1 and CDR2 from the germline V gene are SGHDN and FVKESK. With V trimmed by 1 base and J by 4 bases, 3 bases remained unmatched. CDR3 DNA sequence: TGTGCCAGCAGCCAAGTGGCAGGGGGCACTGAAGCTTTCTTT. Translation: CASSQVAGGTEAFF. Complete variable domain (other parts from reference TRBV14 and TRBJ1-1): EAGVTQFPSHSVIEKGQTVTLRCDPISGHDNLYWYRRVMGKEIKFLLHFVKESKQDESGMPNNRFLAERTGGTYSTLKVQPAELEDSGVYFCASSQVAGGTEAFFGQGTRLTVV.

This chain joins TRBV2 and TRBJ1-6, with TRBD1 matching 9 bases. The germline V gene has CDR1 SNHLY and CDR2 FYNNEI. V shed 10 bases and J 6 bases; nucleotides not matched to a gene: 7. CDR3 length: 14 residues. The CDR3: CATMTGGVNSPLHF. CDR3 bases: TGTGCCACTATGACAGGGGGAGTTAATTCACCCCTCCACTTT.

Note on this clone: At the DNA level, this CDR3 is encoded by other sequences in the same sample as well. This rearrangement joins TRBV9 to TRBJ1-1; D gene uncertain. The CDR3 extends over 13 amino acids. The V and J ends lost 0 bases and 3 bases respectively, with 6 bases between them. Germline CDR1 is SGDLS and CDR2 is YYNGEE. In nucleotides, the CDR3 is TGTGCCAGCAGCGTAGGGGGAGACACTGAAGCTTTCTTT. It is translated as CASSVGGDTEAFF.

This clone was counted once. The chain carries TRBV5-4 and TRBJ2-7; 10 nucleotides agree with TRBD1. Germline trimming cut 4 bases from V and 2 bases from J; bases unmatched to any gene: 6. This CDR3 has 15 residues. The V gene's germline CDR1 is SGHNT and CDR2 YYREEE (reference sequence). The CDR3 bases are TGTGCCAGCAGCCCCGGGACAGGGGAAGCCTACGAGCAGTACTTC. It is translated as CASSPGTGEAYEQYF.

This chain uses TRBV5-4 with TRBJ1-4; the D is unclear. Trimming took off 0 bases at V and 8 bases at J, with 14 bases between the two ends. The germline CDR1 and CDR2 sequences are SGHNT and YYREEE (reference sequence). CDR3 length equals 15 residues. CDR3: CASSLVGGQGEKLFF. The DNA for the CDR3 is TGTGCCAGCAGCTTGGTTGGCGGGCAAGGAGAAAAACTGTTTTTT.

This clone was seen once. The rearrangement links TRBV7-6 to TRBJ2-1, with 16 bases that match TRBD2. The J segment lost 4 bases and the V segment lost 4 bases, leaving 7 bases of the junction unmatched. The CDR3 is made up of 18 amino acids. The germline V gene encodes CDR1 SGHVS and CDR2 FNYEAQ. For the CDR3, the DNA is TGTGCCAGCAGCTCCTTAGGGACTAGCGGGGGGGCTTACAATGAGCAGTTCTTC. Its translation: CASSSLGTSGGAYNEQFF.